The source of this TCR beta chain is a study of cytomegalovirus exposure and HLA in healthy donors. The V gene lost 0 bases and the J gene lost 3 bases, with 12 bases spanning the gap. The CDR3 has 15 amino acids. CDR1 is GTSNPN, CDR2 SVGIG, per germline (reference sequence). Amplification used 60 Vbeta primers and 13 Jbeta primers. Some clones are missing from TCRdb's copy, which holds only in-frame ones; the method was immunoSEQ multiplex PCR. The data contain some 160,000 clones, roughly 80% of them singletons. Findings and caveats of the study: Presence/absence analysis assumed near-uniform sequencing depth across donors.

This clone has a handful of counts. The antigen is unknown. The chain employs TRBV30 and TRBJ1-3; TRBD1 is a possible D gene (6 bases). This receptor was taken from a male donor in good health and CMV-seronegative. What was sequenced was PBMCs. The CDR3 nucleotides are TGTGCCTGGAGTGTTATAGGGGGGGATGGAAACACCATATATTTT. Encoded protein: CAWSVIGGDGNTIYF.